The entry below describes one T cell receptor beta chain. No antigen is known for it. The data were obtained in a study of shared clonotypes between healthy human individuals. Germline CDR1 GTSNPN, CDR2 SVGIG (reference sequence). This CDR3 has 12 residues. V shed 5 bases and J shed 7 bases, with 12 bases lying between them. General study findings and limits: Naive subsets, compared against memory subsets, generally had larger estimated richness values.

The authors ran the assay at deep level. Template for every sorted-subset replicate PCR totaled roughly 210 ng DNA, around 33,000 T cell genomes. Clones were read by immunoSEQ multiplex PCR, and TCRdb kept only the in-frame ones, dropping some. The repertoire holds about 680,000 clones, with approximately 90% as singletons. Naive CD8 cells, CD45RO-negative and positively selected for CCR7, excluded terminally differentiated effector memory CD45RA+ cells. Only Caucasian adults living in Nashville, Tennessee made up the donor group. The receptor was derived from a man between 25 and 39 years old in good health. The specimen sequenced was naive CD8+ T cells sorted from blood. The J gene is TRBJ2-1, the V gene TRBV30, with D possibly being TRBD1 or TRBD2 (5 bases each). Here the CDR3 DNA reads TGTGCCTGGGGTGGGGGAACGAATGAGCAGTTCTTC. Its translation is CAWGGGTNEQFF.